Presented here are 17 T cell receptor beta chains from one specimen sequenced in a study of T cell clonotyping in hematopoietic cell transplantation. The data were produced by immunoSEQ multiplex PCR, yet TCRdb's version contains in-frame clones alone and is incomplete. The sample shows about 69,000 clones, approximately 94% of them seen only once. The sequencing sample was made of peripheral blood mononuclear cells. Receptors originate from a man between 45 and 60 years old in good health. Some clones in this sample may be carry-over from other donors' samples.

The chain has TRBV9 and TRBJ2-1, with 11 bases that match TRBD1. Looked up from germline, CDR1 is SGDLS and CDR2 is YYNGEE. This CDR3 is built from 15 residues. Losses at the gene ends were 3 bases for V and 9 bases for J; bases not matched to a gene: 8. CDR3 protein: CASSGTGGHAGEQFF. DNA of the CDR3: TGTGCCAGCAGCGGGACAGGGGGCCATGCGGGTGAGCAGTTCTTC.

The chain joins TRBV6-4 to TRBJ2-5; possibly TRBD1 for D (6 bases). Trimming pared 7 bases from V and 1 base from J, leaving 16 bases between. The CDR3 contains 15 residues. Germline V gene lookup returns CDR1 MRHNA and CDR2 SNTAGT. DNA for the CDR3: TGTGCCAGCACACAGAGAACAGGGACCCAAGAGACCCAGTACTTC. It is translated as CASTQRTGTQETQYF.

This chain connects TRBV6-5 to TRBJ1-5, with D possibly matching TRBD1 (5 bases). The V end was cut by 5 bases, the J end by 1 base, with 12 bases between. The CDR3 is 15 residues long. CDR1 is MNHEY and CDR2 is SVGAGI in the germline V gene. The CDR3 DNA reads TGTGCCAGCAGTCCAAGACAGACCAGCAATCAGCCCCAGCATTTT. Protein sequence: CASSPRQTSNQPQHF.

This clone was detected once. The chain is built from TRBV2 and TRBJ1-1; D not certain. Trimming removed 6 bases from V and 1 base from J, with 12 bases in between. The germline V gene has CDR1 SNHLY and CDR2 FYNNEI. The CDR3 sequence is 14 residues long. DNA of the CDR3: TGTGCCAGCAGCCAGCGGACGGAGAACACTGAAGCTTTCTTT. It is translated as CASSQRTENTEAFF.

J is TRBJ1-2 and V is TRBV14; a possible D gene is TRBD1 (6 bases). The CDR3 totals 14 residues. CDR1 is SGHDN and CDR2 is FVKESK in the germline V gene. Trimming shortened V by 4 bases and J by 4 bases, and 13 bases separated the two germline ends. The CDR3 DNA is TGTGCCAGCAGCCCCAGGCAGGGGAGCTATGGCTACACCTTC. Encoded protein: CASSPRQGSYGYTF.

V is TRBV9 and J is TRBJ2-7; the match to TRBD2 covers 7 bases. Trimming took 9 bases from V and 5 from J; bases not matched to a gene: 11. The CDR3 totals 13 residues. The germline V gene encodes CDR1 SGDLS and CDR2 YYNGEE. The CDR3: CANPGRELNEQYF. CDR3 bases: TGTGCCAACCCGGGGCGGGAGCTCAACGAGCAGTACTTC.

This clone was recorded once. The chain uses TRBV5-1 and TRBJ1-2; TRBD1 aligns across 9 bases. The V and J ends lost 0 bases and 6 bases, in that order; junction bases with no gene match: 3. This CDR3 region has 14 residues. Germline V gene lookup returns CDR1 SGHRS and CDR2 YFSETQ. The DNA for the CDR3 is TGCGCCAGCAGCTTGGTGAGGACAGGGGATGGCTACACCTTC. Encoded protein: CASSLVRTGDGYTF. The complete variable domain, with remaining parts taken from reference TRBV5-1 and TRBJ1-2, reads KAGVTQTPRYLIKTRGQQVTLSCSPISGHRSVSWYQQTPGQGLQFLFEYFSETQRNKGNFPGRFSGRQFSNSRSEMNVSTLELGDSALYLCASSLVRTGDGYTFGSGTRLTVV.

V usage is TRBV7-8 and J usage is TRBJ2-7; 7 bases align to TRBD1. Germline assignment: CDR1 SGHVS and CDR2 FQNEAQ. This CDR3 comprises 14 residues. V gave up 4 bases and J gave up 0 bases; unmatched junction bases: 3. The CDR3 loop reads CASSSRDSSYEQYF. CDR3 sequence (DNA): TGTGCCAGCAGCTCCCGGGACAGCTCCTACGAGCAGTACTTC.

This clone was recorded once. The chain carries TRBV7-9 and TRBJ1-1; D gene unclear. The V end was cut by 2 bases, the J end by 1 base, with 8 bases between. CDR1 is SEHNR and CDR2 is FQNEAQ in the germline V gene (reference sequence). The CDR3 covers 14 residues. The CDR3 sequence: CASSLYEENTEAFF. The DNA of the CDR3 is TGTGCCAGCAGCTTATACGAGGAGAACACTGAAGCTTTCTTT.

CDR3 nucleotide sequence: TGTGCCAGCAGTCTAGACAGGGTGGGAATCACTGAAGCTTTCTTT. This codes for CASSLDRVGITEAFF. This chain uses TRBV6-1 with TRBJ1-1, with 7 bases that match TRBD1. Germline V gene sequence: CDR1 MNHNS, CDR2 SASEGT. V was clipped by 5 bases and J by 4 bases; unmatched bases: 10. CDR3 length equals 15 residues.

This clone was observed once. V usage is TRBV6-5 and J usage is TRBJ1-2, with TRBD1 matching 8 bases. V lost 6 bases, J lost 3 bases, and 3 bases stayed unmatched. Germline lookup yields CDR1 MNHEY and CDR2 SVGAGI. The CDR3 totals 13 residues. CDR3 sequence: CASREQGDYGYTF. The CDR3 DNA sequence: TGTGCCAGCAGAGAACAGGGGGACTATGGCTACACCTTC.

The gene calls are TRBV14 and TRBJ2-3; unclear D gene. The CDR3 length is 16 residues. Trimming pared 1 base from V and 2 bases from J, leaving 13 bases between. Germline values: CDR1 SGHDN, CDR2 FVKESK. The CDR3 DNA sequence: TGTGCCAGCAGCCAAGCACAGCTTGCTGCCACAGATACGCAGTATTTT. It yields the protein CASSQAQLAATDTQYF.

The chain recombines TRBV7-2 with TRBJ2-7; 9 nucleotides agree with TRBD1. The J segment lost 6 bases and the V segment lost 4 bases, leaving 10 bases of the junction unmatched. Germline assignment: CDR1 SGHTA and CDR2 FQGNSA. This CDR3 spans 15 amino acids. The CDR3 nucleotides are TGTGCCAGCAGCTCAGGAGGGACAGGGATTTTCGAGCAGTACTTC. Amino acids: CASSSGGTGIFEQYF.

The rearrangement links TRBV7-8 to TRBJ1-2, with D possibly matching TRBD1 (5 bases). The CDR3 consists of 18 residues. Germline loops: CDR1 SGHVS, CDR2 FQNEAQ. V shed 0 bases and J shed 0 bases, with 17 bases lying between them. The CDR3 DNA is TGTGCCAGCAGCTTAGCGTCGTCAGGGACTGCCTCTAACTATGGCTACACCTTC. Its protein is CASSLASSGTASNYGYTF.

The gene calls are TRBV28 and TRBJ2-5; a possible D gene is TRBD1 (5 bases). Trimming removed 6 bases from V and 5 bases from J, with 13 bases in between. CDR1 and CDR2 (germline): MDHEN, SYDVKM. There are 13 residues in the CDR3. CDR3 region: CASSRTGRETQYF. The CDR3 region has the DNA TGTGCCAGCAGCCGTACAGGACGGGAGACCCAGTACTTC.

This rearrangement joins TRBV27 to TRBJ1-4; 10 nucleotides match TRBD1. CDR1 and CDR2 from the germline V gene are MNHEY and SMNVEV (reference sequence). With 6 bases clipped from V and 6 bases from J, the junction kept 19 bases outside the gene matches. CDR3 length equals 19 residues. DNA for the CDR3: TGTGCCAGCAGCCCCGTTCCCGGGACAGGGGTCGGGGATTATGAAAAACTGTTTTTT. Amino acids: CASSPVPGTGVGDYEKLFF.

The V gene is TRBV4-3, the J gene TRBJ2-1, with TRBD2 matching over 13 bases. The CDR3 sequence is 17 residues long. Germline V gene lookup returns CDR1 LGHNA and CDR2 YSLEER. The junction had 0 bases not matched to a gene; V was cut back by 0 bases and J by 1 base. The CDR3 loop reads CASSQEGLAGSYNEQFF. CDR3 coding DNA: TGCGCCAGCAGCCAAGAGGGACTAGCGGGGTCCTACAATGAGCAGTTCTTC.